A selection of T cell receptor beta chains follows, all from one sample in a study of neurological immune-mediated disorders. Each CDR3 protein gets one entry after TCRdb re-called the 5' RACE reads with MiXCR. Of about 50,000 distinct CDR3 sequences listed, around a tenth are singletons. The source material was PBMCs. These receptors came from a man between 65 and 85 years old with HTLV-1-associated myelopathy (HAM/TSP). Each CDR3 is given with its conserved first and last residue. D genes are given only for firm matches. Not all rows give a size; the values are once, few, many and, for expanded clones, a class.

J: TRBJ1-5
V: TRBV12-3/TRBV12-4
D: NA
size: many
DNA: TGTGCCAGCAGCCTACAGGGCTTGAGCAATCAGCCCCAGCATTTT
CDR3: CASSLQGLSNQPQHF

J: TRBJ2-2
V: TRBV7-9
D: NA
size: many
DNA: TGTGCCAGCAGCCAGCTTGGGGGAGGAGGAACCGGGGAGCTGTTTTTT
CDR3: CASSQLGGGGTGELFF

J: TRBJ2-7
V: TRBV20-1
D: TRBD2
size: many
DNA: TGCAGTGTCCCGACTAGCGACTACGAGCAGTACTTC
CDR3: CSVPTSDYEQYF

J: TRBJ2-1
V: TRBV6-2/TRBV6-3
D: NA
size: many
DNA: TGTGCCAGTACAACGTCGGGCAATGAGCAGTTCTTC
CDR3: CASTTSGNEQFF

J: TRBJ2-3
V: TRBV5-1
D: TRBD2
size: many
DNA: TGCGCCAGCAGCTCCGCCGGCGGGAGGAGCACAGATACGCAGTATTTT
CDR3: CASSSAGGRSTDTQYF

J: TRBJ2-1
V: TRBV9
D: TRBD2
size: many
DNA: TGTGCCAGCAGCGTAGCTTATAGCGGGATGGATGAGCAGTTCTTC
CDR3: CASSVAYSGMDEQFF

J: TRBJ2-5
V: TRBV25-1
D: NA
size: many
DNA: TGTGCCAGCAGTGAATTGTGGGGCGTCGGGGGAGAGACCCAGTACTTC
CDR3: CASSELWGVGGETQYF

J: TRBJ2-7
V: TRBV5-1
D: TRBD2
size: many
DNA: TGCGCCAGCAGCACGAGGGGAGGGTCTTACGAGCAGTACTTC
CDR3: CASSTRGGSYEQYF

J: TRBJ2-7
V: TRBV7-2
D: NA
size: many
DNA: TGTGCCAGCAGCTTAATAAGGGGCCACGAGCAGTACTTC
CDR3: CASSLIRGHEQYF

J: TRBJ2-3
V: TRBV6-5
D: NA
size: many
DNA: TGTGCCAGCAGTTACAGGGAGACAAGCACAGATACGCAGTATTTT
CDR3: CASSYRETSTDTQYF

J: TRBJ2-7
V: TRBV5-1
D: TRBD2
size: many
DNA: TGTGCCAGCAGTCTAGCGGGCTCCTACGAGCAGTACTTC
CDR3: CASSLAGSYEQYF

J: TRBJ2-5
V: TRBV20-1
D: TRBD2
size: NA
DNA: TGCAGTGCTAATCCTCGGGGGGGGAAAGAGACCCAGTACTTC
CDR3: CSANPRGGKETQYF

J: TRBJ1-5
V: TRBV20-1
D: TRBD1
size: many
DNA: TGCAGTGCTAGAGACCCGATAAAGGGACAGGGGAAGTCGCCCCAGCATTTT
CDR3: CSARDPIKGQGKSPQHF